This TCR beta chain was identified in a study of blood T cells in healthy people across ages. A J-beta primer mix and a sample-barcoded 5' primer were used in a second PCR of about 6 to 12 cycles. TCRdb reanalysed the 5' RACE reads using MiXCR and keeps one entry per CDR3 protein. The sample consists of around 990,000 distinct CDR3 sequences, 20% to 25% of them appearing once. The CDR3 is made up of 13 amino acids. Germline lookup yields CDR1 SNHLY and CDR2 FYNNEI. V lost 4 bases, J lost 8 bases, and 11 bases lay in between. This clonotype was observed a handful of times. These same records also appear under a second study, on T cells of mothers and their children.

V gene TRBV2 combines with J gene TRBJ2-2; the D gene is possibly TRBD2 (5 bases). The sequenced sample consisted of blood. The sequence was collected from a girl aged 2 to 9 in good health. The CDR3 sequence: CASSVAGEGELFF. The CDR3 DNA is TGTGCCAGCAGTGTTGCTGGGGAGGGGGAGCTGTTTTTT. The full variable domain, with the rest looked up from reference TRBV2 and TRBJ2-2, is EPEVTQTPSHQVTQMGQEVILRCVPISNHLYFYWYRQILGQKVEFLVSFYNNEISEKSEIFDDQFSVERPDGSNFTLKIRSTKLEDSAMYFCASSVAGEGELFFGEGSRLTVL.